At least ten counts were recorded for the clone carrying this T cell receptor (beta chain). This entry is derived from a study of identical twins. TCRdb ran MiXCR on the 5' RACE reads and lists one entry per CDR3 protein. The data show approximately 250,000 distinct CDR3 sequences, 6.5% to 8% seen once. Germline CDR1 is SGHRS and CDR2 is YFSETQ. The CDR3 has 13 amino acids. The V end was cut by 4 bases, the J end by 4 bases, with 11 bases between. The data also belong to a second study, concerning T cells expressing NK-cell markers.

The sequence was collected from a woman aged 18-29 years in good health. The sample was CD8+ T cells sorted from blood. The chain carries TRBV5-1 and TRBJ1-1; maybe TRBD1 (5 bases). CDR3 region: CASSISGFTEAFF. CDR3 nucleotides: TGCGCCAGCAGCATCTCAGGGTTCACTGAAGCTTTCTTT.